A selection of T cell receptor beta chains follows, all from one sample in a study of blood T cell repertoires in COVID-19. Method: immunoSEQ multiplex PCR; TCRdb's copy keeps in-frame clones and lacks some. The data hold 300,000 to 400,000 clones, with roughly 90% observed a single time. Material: peripheral blood. The origin of the receptors is a woman aged 55-69 years with COVID-19, enrolled during active disease. Each CDR3 is given with its conserved first and last residue. The order of the fields is V gene, J gene, clone size, D gene, CDR3 length, CDR3 protein, CDR3 DNA. The D gene is left open where the match is weak. Rows may omit the clone size; those that give it use once, few, many or a size class.

TRBV27	TRBJ1-3	-	TRBD1	14	CASRPGGTGNTIYF	TGTGCCAGCCGACCAGGGGGCACTGGAAACACCATATATTTT
TRBV7-2	TRBJ1-2	few	TRBD1	17	CASSLSPGQGAAYGYTF	TGTGCCAGCAGCTTATCCCCGGGACAGGGGGCGGCCTATGGCTACACCTTC
TRBV27	TRBJ2-2	-	TRBD2	14	CASRLAGGYGELFF	TGTGCCAGCAGACTAGCGGGGGGTTACGGGGAGCTGTTTTTT
TRBV28	TRBJ2-7	-	-	12	CASRHEGDEQYF	TGTGCCAGCAGACACGAGGGCGACGAGCAGTACTTC
TRBV2	TRBJ1-5	-	TRBD1	14	CASSVQGPDQPQHF	TGTGCCAGCAGTGTACAGGGGCCCGATCAGCCCCAGCATTTT
TRBV9	TRBJ2-1	-	-	14	CASSVEETVNEQFF	TGTGCCAGCAGCGTAGAGGAGACTGTTAATGAGCAGTTCTTC
TRBV6-1	TRBJ1-2	-	TRBD1	20	CASSDPPRTGSWFLISGYTF	TGTGCCAGCAGTGACCCTCCAAGGACAGGGTCATGGTTTCTGATTAGTGGCTACACCTTC
TRBV14	TRBJ2-1	-	-	15	CASSQARPPRGEQFF	TGTGCCAGCAGCCAGGCTAGGCCCCCCAGAGGGGAGCAGTTCTTC
TRBV21-1	TRBJ2-2	-	-	20	CASSTRGRLAGGLNTGELFF	TGTGCCAGCAGCACCCGTGGCCGACTAGCGGGGGGTTTGAACACCGGGGAGCTGTTTTTT
TRBV30	TRBJ1-1	-	-	12	CAWKVGGTEAFF	TGTGCCTGGAAAGTCGGCGGGACTGAAGCTTTCTTT
TRBV10-3	TRBJ2-1	-	TRBD2	14	CAISGGGVIVEQFF	TGTGCCATCTCCGGCGGGGGGGTAATTGTTGAGCAGTTCTTC
TRBV7-3	TRBJ1-2	-	-	15	CASSLSPGQDYGYTF	TGTGCCAGCAGCTTATCCCCCGGACAAGACTATGGCTACACCTTC
TRBV27	TRBJ2-2	-	TRBD1	15	CASTDGTGGIGELFF	TGTGCCAGCACGGATGGGACAGGGGGCATCGGGGAGCTGTTTTTT
TRBV6-2/TRBV6-3	TRBJ1-1	-	-	14	CASSRLEMNTEAFF	TGTGCCAGCAGTCGACTGGAAATGAACACTGAAGCTTTCTTT
TRBV5-1	TRBJ1-2	-	-	13	CASRTEPYYGYTF	TGCGCCAGCCGTACAGAACCCTACTATGGCTACACCTTC
TRBV19	TRBJ1-1	-	-	13	CASRTGRDTEAFF	TGTGCCAGTAGGACAGGTCGTGACACTGAAGCTTTCTTT
TRBV3-1/TRBV3-2	TRBJ2-1	few	-	15	CASSPWGGTGNEQFF	TGTGCCAGCTCCCCGTGGGGGGGCACGGGGAATGAGCAGTTCTTC
TRBV7-6	TRBJ2-2	-	TRBD2	16	CASSFGGTVNTGELFF	TGTGCCAGCAGCTTCGGGGGGACGGTTAACACCGGGGAGCTGTTTTTT
TRBV30	TRBJ1-2	-	-	13	CAWSVEQDYGYTF	TGTGCCTGGAGTGTAGAACAGGATTATGGCTACACCTTC
TRBV7-8	TRBJ2-1	-	TRBD2	15	CASSLAFGGVNEQFF	TGTGCCAGCAGCTTAGCCTTTGGGGGGGTCAATGAGCAGTTCTTC
TRBV4-1	TRBJ2-7	-	TRBD2	15	CASSPNSGGAREQYF	TGCGCCAGCAGCCCGAACAGCGGGGGGGCTCGCGAGCAGTACTTC
TRBV5-6	TRBJ2-7	-	TRBD2	15	CASSLGGRGVYEQYF	TGTGCCAGCAGCTTGGGCGGGCGGGGGGTCTACGAGCAGTACTTC
TRBV5-1	TRBJ2-6	-	-	16	CASSLTGSSGANVLTF	TGCGCCAGCAGCCTGACAGGTAGCTCTGGGGCCAACGTCCTGACTTTC
TRBV27	TRBJ2-1	-	-	14	CATGRDSSYNEQFF	TGTGCCACCGGGCGGGACAGCTCCTACAATGAGCAGTTCTTC
TRBV20-1	TRBJ1-2	once	-	14	CSASFPGRDFGYTF	TGCAGTGCTAGTTTCCCAGGCCGGGACTTTGGCTACACCTTC
TRBV19	TRBJ1-1	-	TRBD1	12	CATRQGITEAFF	TGTGCCACGCGACAGGGAATTACTGAAGCTTTCTTT
TRBV9	TRBJ2-3	-	-	15	CASSVVSGDPDTQYF	TGTGCCAGCAGCGTAGTATCGGGGGATCCAGATACGCAGTATTTT
TRBV7-3	TRBJ1-1	-	-	13	CASSASGSAEAFF	TGTGCCAGCAGCGCATCAGGGTCCGCTGAAGCTTTCTTT
TRBV2	TRBJ2-1	once	-	14	CASGWDNPYNEQFF	TGTGCCAGCGGATGGGACAACCCCTACAATGAGCAGTTCTTC
TRBV5-1	TRBJ2-5	-	TRBD2	17	CASSFGTSASGQETQYF	TGCGCCAGCAGCTTCGGGACTAGTGCCTCCGGCCAAGAGACCCAGTACTTC
TRBV15	TRBJ2-1	-	-	16	CATSRGFGGAYNEQFF	TGTGCCACCAGCAGAGGGTTCGGCGGGGCGTACAATGAGCAGTTCTTC
TRBV5-1	TRBJ1-2	-	-	17	CASSLGTALFSNYGYTF	TGCGCCAGCAGCTTGGGGACTGCCCTCTTCTCTAACTATGGCTACACCTTC
TRBV6-5	TRBJ1-2	-	TRBD1	15	CASSIGGDGNYGYTF	TGTGCCAGCAGTATAGGGGGCGATGGGAACTATGGCTACACCTTC